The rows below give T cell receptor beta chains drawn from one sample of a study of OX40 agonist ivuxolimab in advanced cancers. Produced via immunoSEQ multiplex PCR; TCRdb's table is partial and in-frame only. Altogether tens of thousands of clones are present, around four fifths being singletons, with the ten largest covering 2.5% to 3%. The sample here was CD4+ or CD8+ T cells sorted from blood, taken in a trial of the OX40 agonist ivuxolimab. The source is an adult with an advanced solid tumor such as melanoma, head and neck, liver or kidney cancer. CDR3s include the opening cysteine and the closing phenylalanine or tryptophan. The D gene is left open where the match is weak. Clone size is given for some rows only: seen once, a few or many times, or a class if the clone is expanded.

CDR3 DNA: TGCGCCAGCAGCCAACAGGATTCACCCCTCCACTTT
CDR3 protein: CASSQQDSPLHF
D gene: -
clone size: -
J gene: TRBJ1-6
V gene: TRBV4-1

CDR3 DNA: TGTGCCAGCACCGTCGGTGGAGCCTATGGCTACACCTTC
CDR3 protein: CASTVGGAYGYTF
D gene: -
clone size: few
J gene: TRBJ1-2
V gene: TRBV28

CDR3 DNA: TGTGCCAGCAGCGTAGACGACGGCTCTGGAAACACCATATATTTT
CDR3 protein: CASSVDDGSGNTIYF
D gene: -
clone size: -
J gene: TRBJ1-3
V gene: TRBV9

CDR3 DNA: TGTGCCAGCTCACCCCCAAACACCGGGGAGCTGTTTTTT
CDR3 protein: CASSPPNTGELFF
D gene: -
clone size: -
J gene: TRBJ2-2
V gene: TRBV18

CDR3 DNA: TGTGCCAGCAGCTTTGGGCACCTCACAGATACGCAGTATTTT
CDR3 protein: CASSFGHLTDTQYF
D gene: -
clone size: -
J gene: TRBJ2-3
V gene: TRBV11-3

CDR3 DNA: TGCGCCAGCAGCCCTCGTGTGCTAGCGGGAGTTGGAGAGCAGTACTTC
CDR3 protein: CASSPRVLAGVGEQYF
D gene: TRBD2
clone size: -
J gene: TRBJ2-7
V gene: TRBV4-1

CDR3 DNA: TGTGCCAGCAGCCAAGGTCGGGGTGGGGGTGAGCAGTTCTTC
CDR3 protein: CASSQGRGGGEQFF
D gene: -
clone size: -
J gene: TRBJ2-1
V gene: TRBV5-6

CDR3 DNA: TGTGCCAGCAGCTCGGGACTAGGGACTGGCAATGAGCAGTTCTTC
CDR3 protein: CASSSGLGTGNEQFF
D gene: TRBD2
clone size: -
J gene: TRBJ2-1
V gene: TRBV5-6

CDR3 DNA: TGTGCCTGGAGTGTACGTCAGGAGTATCTCTATGGCTACACCTTC
CDR3 protein: CAWSVRQEYLYGYTF
D gene: -
clone size: once
J gene: TRBJ1-2
V gene: TRBV30

CDR3 DNA: TGTGCCAGCAGTTTCGGATACCAGGGCTACGAGCAGTACTTC
CDR3 protein: CASSFGYQGYEQYF
D gene: -
clone size: -
J gene: TRBJ2-7
V gene: TRBV28

CDR3 DNA: TGTGCCTGGAGTGGGGGAGTGAACACCGGGGAGCTGTTTTTT
CDR3 protein: CAWSGGVNTGELFF
D gene: -
clone size: -
J gene: TRBJ2-2
V gene: TRBV30

CDR3 DNA: TGTGCCATCAGTACCACGACAGGCTTCCATTCTAACTATGGCTACACCTTC
CDR3 protein: CAISTTTGFHSNYGYTF
D gene: -
clone size: -
J gene: TRBJ1-2
V gene: TRBV10-3

CDR3 DNA: TGTGCTAGTGGTTTGGCTCTTCCTTGGCGTGGGGAGAGCCGAACTAATGAAAAACTGTTTTTT
CDR3 protein: CASGLALPWRGESRTNEKLFF
D gene: -
clone size: -
J gene: TRBJ1-4
V gene: TRBV12-5

CDR3 DNA: TGTGCCAGCAGCTTTGCGGGGGCAGATACGCAGTATTTT
CDR3 protein: CASSFAGADTQYF
D gene: TRBD2
clone size: -
J gene: TRBJ2-3
V gene: TRBV11-3

CDR3 DNA: TGCGCCAGCAGCTTGAACGGCGTATTGGGGGGAATAGGGGAAGAGACCCAGTACTTC
CDR3 protein: CASSLNGVLGGIGEETQYF
D gene: -
clone size: few
J gene: TRBJ2-5
V gene: TRBV5-1

CDR3 DNA: TGCGCCAGCAGCCAAGGAGGGGTTTTTCTTAGCACAGATACGCAGTATTTT
CDR3 protein: CASSQGGVFLSTDTQYF
D gene: -
clone size: -
J gene: TRBJ2-3
V gene: TRBV4-1

CDR3 DNA: TGTGCCTCCCAACGACCCCGGATGGCTGGCTACACCTTC
CDR3 protein: CASQRPRMAGYTF
D gene: -
clone size: -
J gene: TRBJ1-2
V gene: TRBV30

CDR3 DNA: TGTGCCAGTAATAACAGGATGCGGACAGATACGCAGTATTTT
CDR3 protein: CASNNRMRTDTQYF
D gene: -
clone size: -
J gene: TRBJ2-3
V gene: TRBV19

CDR3 DNA: TGTGCCAGCAGCCCCGGGATTTCCGTCCACGAGCAGTACTTC
CDR3 protein: CASSPGISVHEQYF
D gene: -
clone size: -
J gene: TRBJ2-7
V gene: TRBV11-2

CDR3 DNA: TGTGCCAGTAGTATGGGTAGGATAAATGAAAAACTGTTTTTT
CDR3 protein: CASSMGRINEKLFF
D gene: -
clone size: once
J gene: TRBJ1-4
V gene: TRBV19

CDR3 DNA: TGTGCCAGCAGTGTAGGACAGGGGGCTGAAAAACTGTTTTTT
CDR3 protein: CASSVGQGAEKLFF
D gene: TRBD1
clone size: few
J gene: TRBJ1-4
V gene: TRBV6-1

CDR3 DNA: TGTGCCAGCAGCTTGTCTGGACAGGGGCTGAACATTCAGTACTTC
CDR3 protein: CASSLSGQGLNIQYF
D gene: TRBD1
clone size: -
J gene: TRBJ2-4
V gene: TRBV5-6

CDR3 DNA: TGTGCCAGCAGCTCCTCCCATGGAAAACTGTTTTTT
CDR3 protein: CASSSSHGKLFF
D gene: -
clone size: -
J gene: TRBJ1-4
V gene: TRBV7-6

CDR3 DNA: TGTGCCAGCAGCCGACGGGGTCAAGAGACCCAGTACTTC
CDR3 protein: CASSRRGQETQYF
D gene: -
clone size: -
J gene: TRBJ2-5
V gene: TRBV7-6

CDR3 DNA: TGTGCCAGCAGCCCCCCCGTGTGGACCGGGGAGCTGTTTTTT
CDR3 protein: CASSPPVWTGELFF
D gene: -
clone size: -
J gene: TRBJ2-2
V gene: TRBV7-3

CDR3 DNA: TGTGCCACCAGCAGAGGAGGATCCCGAAACTCAGAGACCCAGTACTTC
CDR3 protein: CATSRGGSRNSETQYF
D gene: -
clone size: -
J gene: TRBJ2-5
V gene: TRBV15

CDR3 DNA: TGTGCCAGCAGCTCCATCACCCAGGGGGTTGGCTATGGCTACACCTTC
CDR3 protein: CASSSITQGVGYGYTF
D gene: TRBD1
clone size: -
J gene: TRBJ1-2
V gene: TRBV11-3

CDR3 DNA: TGTGCCAGCAGGGGACAGGGAAATCAGCCCCAGCATTTT
CDR3 protein: CASRGQGNQPQHF
D gene: TRBD1
clone size: -
J gene: TRBJ1-5
V gene: TRBV2

CDR3 DNA: TGTGCCATCAGTGAATCAGGGGGGTGGAATCAGCCCCAGCATTTT
CDR3 protein: CAISESGGWNQPQHF
D gene: TRBD1
clone size: -
J gene: TRBJ1-5
V gene: TRBV10-3

CDR3 DNA: TGTGCCAGCAGCGCCGCCGGGACAGGGAACTACGAGCAGTACTTC
CDR3 protein: CASSAAGTGNYEQYF
D gene: TRBD1
clone size: once
J gene: TRBJ2-7
V gene: TRBV11-2

CDR3 DNA: TGTGCCAGCAGTTTTGGTGGGACTTTCTATGGCTACACCTTC
CDR3 protein: CASSFGGTFYGYTF
D gene: -
clone size: -
J gene: TRBJ1-2
V gene: TRBV28

CDR3 DNA: TGTGCCAGCAGTCCCTCAGGTGAAAGATACACCTTC
CDR3 protein: CASSPSGERYTF
D gene: -
clone size: -
J gene: TRBJ1-2
V gene: TRBV27

CDR3 DNA: TGTGCCAGCAGCCCGGACCTAAAGGGGGGGAATGAAAAACTGTTTTTT
CDR3 protein: CASSPDLKGGNEKLFF
D gene: -
clone size: -
J gene: TRBJ1-4
V gene: TRBV7-9

CDR3 DNA: TGTGCCAGCAGCCTCGTCCTCTCTGGAAACACCATATATTTT
CDR3 protein: CASSLVLSGNTIYF
D gene: -
clone size: -
J gene: TRBJ1-3
V gene: TRBV7-9

CDR3 DNA: TGTGCCAGCAGCGTGTATTGGGGAGGGGCGGTCTCCTACGAGCAGTACTTC
CDR3 protein: CASSVYWGGAVSYEQYF
D gene: TRBD2
clone size: -
J gene: TRBJ2-7
V gene: TRBV5-4

CDR3 DNA: TGTGCCAGCTCACCAGACATAGGGACAGGGGGCTACACCTTC
CDR3 protein: CASSPDIGTGGYTF
D gene: TRBD1
clone size: once
J gene: TRBJ1-2
V gene: TRBV18

CDR3 DNA: TGCAGCGTGGGCCGACCGGCTAGCGGAGCTAGGTACAATGAGCAGTTCTTC
CDR3 protein: CSVGRPASGARYNEQFF
D gene: TRBD2
clone size: -
J gene: TRBJ2-1
V gene: TRBV29-1

CDR3 DNA: TGTGCCAGCAGCAATACAGGGGTCGGTGGGGTAGCTTTCTTT
CDR3 protein: CASSNTGVGGVAFF
D gene: TRBD1
clone size: -
J gene: TRBJ1-1
V gene: TRBV2

CDR3 DNA: TGTGCCAGCAGCCGCGAGTGGGGGTTAATGAGTGGCGAGCAGTACTTC
CDR3 protein: CASSREWGLMSGEQYF
D gene: -
clone size: -
J gene: TRBJ2-7
V gene: TRBV25-1

CDR3 DNA: TGTGCCAGCAGCTTAGCGGGGACAGGCGTTACTGGAAACACCATATATTTT
CDR3 protein: CASSLAGTGVTGNTIYF
D gene: TRBD1
clone size: once
J gene: TRBJ1-3
V gene: TRBV7-8

CDR3 DNA: TGTGCCAGTAGTACCAAGTGGACCTTATACAATGAGCAGTTCTTC
CDR3 protein: CASSTKWTLYNEQFF
D gene: -
clone size: -
J gene: TRBJ2-1
V gene: TRBV19

CDR3 DNA: TGCGCCAGCAGCCATGGGGCAGGGGGGTACTATGGCTACACCTTC
CDR3 protein: CASSHGAGGYYGYTF
D gene: TRBD1
clone size: -
J gene: TRBJ1-2
V gene: TRBV4-3

CDR3 DNA: TGTGCCAGCGTACACTCTGACTTGAACACTGAAGCTTTCTTT
CDR3 protein: CASVHSDLNTEAFF
D gene: -
clone size: -
J gene: TRBJ1-1
V gene: TRBV6-1

CDR3 DNA: TGTGCCAGCAGTTTGGGGCTAGCGGGAGTTGGGAAAAACATTCAGTACTTC
CDR3 protein: CASSLGLAGVGKNIQYF
D gene: TRBD2
clone size: -
J gene: TRBJ2-4
V gene: TRBV27

CDR3 DNA: TGTGCCAGCAGCCAAGGCTTTGGGGCTAGCGGGAGCACAGATACGCAGTATTTT
CDR3 protein: CASSQGFGASGSTDTQYF
D gene: TRBD2
clone size: -
J gene: TRBJ2-3
V gene: TRBV14

CDR3 DNA: TGTGCCAGTAGTATGACAGGGGGCTTTTTTGATGAAGCTTTCTTT
CDR3 protein: CASSMTGGFFDEAFF
D gene: TRBD1
clone size: -
J gene: TRBJ1-1
V gene: TRBV19